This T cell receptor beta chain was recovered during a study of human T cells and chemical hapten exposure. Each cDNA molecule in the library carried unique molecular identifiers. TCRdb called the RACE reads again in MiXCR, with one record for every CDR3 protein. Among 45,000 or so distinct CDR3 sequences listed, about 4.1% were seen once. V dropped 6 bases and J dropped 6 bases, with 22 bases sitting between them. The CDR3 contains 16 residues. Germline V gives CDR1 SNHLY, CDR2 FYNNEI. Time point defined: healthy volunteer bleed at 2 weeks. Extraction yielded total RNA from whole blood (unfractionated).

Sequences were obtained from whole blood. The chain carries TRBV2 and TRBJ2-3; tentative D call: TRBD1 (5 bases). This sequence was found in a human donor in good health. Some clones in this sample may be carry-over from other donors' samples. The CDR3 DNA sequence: TGTGCCAGCAGCAGGGCTCGTGGCTCTCGTGGGGATACGCAGTATTTT. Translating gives CASSRARGSRGDTQYF.